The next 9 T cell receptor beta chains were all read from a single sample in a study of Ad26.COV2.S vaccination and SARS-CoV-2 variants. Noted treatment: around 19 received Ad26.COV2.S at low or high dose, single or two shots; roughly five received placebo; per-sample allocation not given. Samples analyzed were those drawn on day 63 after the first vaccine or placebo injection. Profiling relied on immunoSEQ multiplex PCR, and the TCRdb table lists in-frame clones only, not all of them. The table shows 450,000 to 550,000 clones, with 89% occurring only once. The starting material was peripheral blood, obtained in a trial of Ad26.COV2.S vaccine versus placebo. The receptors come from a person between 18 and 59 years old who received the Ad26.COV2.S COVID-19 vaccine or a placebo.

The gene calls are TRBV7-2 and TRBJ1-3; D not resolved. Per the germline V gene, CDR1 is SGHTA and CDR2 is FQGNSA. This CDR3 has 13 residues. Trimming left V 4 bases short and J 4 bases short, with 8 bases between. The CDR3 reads CASSYSDGNTIYF. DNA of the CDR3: TGTGCCAGCAGCTACAGTGACGGAAACACCATATATTTT. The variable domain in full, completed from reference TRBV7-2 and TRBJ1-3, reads GAGVSQSPSNKVTEKGKDVELRCDPISGHTALYWYRQSLGQGLEFLIYFQGNSAPDKSGLPSDRFSAERTGGSVSTLTIQRTQQEDSAVYLCASSYSDGNTIYFGEGSWLTVV.

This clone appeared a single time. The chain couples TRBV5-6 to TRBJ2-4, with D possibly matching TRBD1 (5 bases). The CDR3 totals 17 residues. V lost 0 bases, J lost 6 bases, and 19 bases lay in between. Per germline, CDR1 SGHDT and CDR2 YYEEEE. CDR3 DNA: TGTGCCAGCAGCTTGGTCGCAGGGCCCATCAAGGGAAACATTCAGTACTTC. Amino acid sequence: CASSLVAGPIKGNIQYF.

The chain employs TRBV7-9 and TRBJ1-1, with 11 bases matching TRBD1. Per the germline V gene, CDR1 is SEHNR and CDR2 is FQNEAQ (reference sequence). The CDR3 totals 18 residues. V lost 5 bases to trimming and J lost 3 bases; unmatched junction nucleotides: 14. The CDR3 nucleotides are TGTGCCAGCAGCCACCCGGGACCGGGACAGGGGGTCGACACTGAAGCTTTCTTT. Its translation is CASSHPGPGQGVDTEAFF.

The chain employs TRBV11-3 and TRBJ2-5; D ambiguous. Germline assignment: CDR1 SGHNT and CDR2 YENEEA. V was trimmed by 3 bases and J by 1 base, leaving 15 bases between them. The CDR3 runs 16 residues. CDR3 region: CASSLYLSALQETQYF. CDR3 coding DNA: TGTGCCAGCAGCTTGTATTTGTCCGCCCTCCAAGAGACCCAGTACTTC.

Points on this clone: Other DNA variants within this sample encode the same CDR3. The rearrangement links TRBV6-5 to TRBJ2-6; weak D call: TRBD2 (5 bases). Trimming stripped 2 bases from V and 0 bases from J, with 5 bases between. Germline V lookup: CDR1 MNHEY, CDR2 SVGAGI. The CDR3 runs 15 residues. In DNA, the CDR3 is TGTGCCAGCAGTTACCGGGACTCTGGGGCCAACGTCCTGACTTTC. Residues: CASSYRDSGANVLTF.

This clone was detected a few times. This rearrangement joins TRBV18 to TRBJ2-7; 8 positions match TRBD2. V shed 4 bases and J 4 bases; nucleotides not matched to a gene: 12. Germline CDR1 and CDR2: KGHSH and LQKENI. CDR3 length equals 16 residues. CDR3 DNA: TGTGCCAGCTCACAGGCTCCAGCCGGCGGGGGGTACGAGCAGTACTTC. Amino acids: CASSQAPAGGGYEQYF.

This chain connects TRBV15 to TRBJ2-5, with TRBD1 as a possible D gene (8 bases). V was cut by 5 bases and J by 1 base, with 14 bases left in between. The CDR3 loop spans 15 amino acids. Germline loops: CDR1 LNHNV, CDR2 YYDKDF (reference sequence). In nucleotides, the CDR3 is TGTGCCACCAGCCCACAGGGGGGGACCCAAGAGACCCAGTACTTC. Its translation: CATSPQGGTQETQYF.

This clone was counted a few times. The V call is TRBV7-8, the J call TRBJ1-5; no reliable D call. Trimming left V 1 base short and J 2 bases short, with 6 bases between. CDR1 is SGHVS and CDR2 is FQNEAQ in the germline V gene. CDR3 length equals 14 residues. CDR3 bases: TGTGCCAGCAGCTTAGGAATCCGCAATCAGCCCCAGCATTTT. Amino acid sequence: CASSLGIRNQPQHF.

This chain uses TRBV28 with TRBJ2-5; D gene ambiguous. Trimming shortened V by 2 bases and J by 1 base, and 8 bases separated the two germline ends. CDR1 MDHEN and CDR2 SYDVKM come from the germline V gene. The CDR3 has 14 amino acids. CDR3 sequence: CASSLLGAQETQYF. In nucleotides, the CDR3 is TGTGCCAGCAGTTTACTCGGCGCCCAAGAGACCCAGTACTTC.